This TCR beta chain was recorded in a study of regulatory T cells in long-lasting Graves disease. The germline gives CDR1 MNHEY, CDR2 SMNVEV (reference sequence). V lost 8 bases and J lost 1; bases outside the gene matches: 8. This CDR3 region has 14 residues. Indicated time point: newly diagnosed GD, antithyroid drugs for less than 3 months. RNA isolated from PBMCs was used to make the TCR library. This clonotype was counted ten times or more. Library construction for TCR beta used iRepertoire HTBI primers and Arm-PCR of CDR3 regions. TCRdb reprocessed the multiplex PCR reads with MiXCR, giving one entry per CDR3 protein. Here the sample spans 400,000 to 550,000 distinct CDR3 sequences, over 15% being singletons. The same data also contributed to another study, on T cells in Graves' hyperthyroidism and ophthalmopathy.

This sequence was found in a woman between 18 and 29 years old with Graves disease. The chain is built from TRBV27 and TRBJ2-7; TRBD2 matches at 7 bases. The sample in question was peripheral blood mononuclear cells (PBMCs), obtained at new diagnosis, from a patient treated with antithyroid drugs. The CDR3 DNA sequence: TGTGCCAGCGGTTGGGGGGGAAGGTCCTACGAGCAGTACTTC. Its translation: CASGWGGRSYEQYF.